This TCR beta chain was sequenced for a study of blood T cell repertoires in COVID-19. Background on the study: Both acute and convalescent COVID-19 samples were obtained from the United States, Italy and Spain.

Germline V lookup: CDR1 SGHKS, CDR2 YYEKEE (reference sequence). V lost 0 bases and J 2 bases, leaving 13 bases between the germline ends. The CDR3 has 16 amino acids. TCRdb keeps only in-frame clones here, not all; method: immunoSEQ multiplex PCR. The sample includes 250,000 or so clones, around 84% of them seen just once. Enrolled through a virtual design, the participants were between roughly 18 and 90 years of age and came from under 30 US areas. Contact with a PCR-confirmed or clinician-diagnosed COVID-19 case occurred within 2 weeks of entry. The clonotype originates from a woman aged 50 to 60 who had been exposed to COVID-19. J is TRBJ2-3 and V is TRBV5-5, with D possibly matching TRBD2 (6 bases). The material sequenced was PBMCs or T cells enriched from blood (not recorded which). The CDR3 sequence is CASSLALGLNTDTQYF. CDR3 nucleotides: TGTGCCAGCAGCTTGGCGTTGGGACTTAACACAGATACGCAGTATTTT.